These 18 T cell receptor beta chains were sequenced from one sample in a study of T cells in tumors after PD-1 blockade. Sequenced by immunoSEQ multiplex PCR; TCRdb stores in-frame clones only, minus some. The sample holds roughly 50,000 clones; 81% are singletons and the top ten take about 4%. Sample: PBMCs, taken before anti-PD-1 treatment. The receptors were gathered from a human donor with basal cell carcinoma.

J is TRBJ2-1 and V is TRBV7-8; TRBD2 matches at 14 bases. The CDR3 is 16 residues long. Germline assignment: CDR1 SGHVS and CDR2 FQNEAQ. The V and J ends lost 3 bases and 7 bases, in that order; junction bases with no gene match: 5. The CDR3 is CASSFLTSGGVNEQFF. DNA of the CDR3: TGTGCCAGCAGCTTCCTGACTAGCGGGGGGGTTAATGAGCAGTTCTTC.

This sequence joins TRBV4-1 and TRBJ2-5; 8 positions agree with TRBD2. The junction had 16 bases not matched to a gene; V was cut back by 3 bases and J by 1 base. CDR3 length equals 19 residues. Per germline, CDR1 MGHRA and CDR2 YSYEKL. DNA for the CDR3: TGCGCCAGCAGCCACCAAGACGGGATAGCGGGGCCCCGCCAAGAGACCCAGTACTTC. This encodes CASSHQDGIAGPRQETQYF.

The chain combines TRBV6-5 with TRBJ1-1; maybe TRBD1 (5 bases). Per the germline V gene, CDR1 is MNHEY and CDR2 is SVGAGI. With 0 bases removed from V and 3 bases from J, the gap between germline ends came to 11 bases. There are 15 residues in the CDR3. The CDR3 reads CASSYSAGVDTEAFF. The CDR3 DNA is TGTGCCAGCAGTTACTCTGCGGGGGTGGACACTGAAGCTTTCTTT.

V is TRBV29-1 and J is TRBJ1-1, with D unclear. The CDR3 runs to 13 residues. In germline, CDR1 is SQVTM, CDR2 ANQGSEA. V was pared by 2 bases and J by 4 bases, with 11 bases between. Written as DNA, the CDR3 is TGCAGCGTTGAAAAGGGATCTCCCACTGAAGCTTTCTTT. It is translated as CSVEKGSPTEAFF.

This clone came up a few times. This chain joins TRBV25-1 and TRBJ1-6, with D possibly matching TRBD1 (5 bases). With 1 base removed from V and 6 bases from J, the gap between germline ends came to 7 bases. Germline CDR1 reads MGHDK; CDR2 reads SYGVNS. There are 14 residues in the CDR3. The CDR3 here is CASSEWGGNSPLHF. CDR3 bases: TGTGCCAGCAGTGAATGGGGGGGTAATTCACCCCTCCACTTT.

This clone is medium-sized within its sample. This chain uses TRBV15 with TRBJ1-5; TRBD1 might be the D (6 bases). The CDR3 spans 16 residues. In germline, CDR1 is LNHNV, CDR2 YYDKDF (reference sequence). Trimming left V 0 bases short and J 0 bases short, with 9 bases between. For the CDR3, the DNA is TGTGCCACCAGCAGAGATGTGGGACATAGCAATCAGCCCCAGCATTTT. Translated: CATSRDVGHSNQPQHF.

This chain connects TRBV7-9 to TRBJ1-1; D perhaps matches TRBD1 (6 bases). The V gene lost 4 bases and the J gene lost 2 bases, with 11 bases spanning the gap. The CDR3 has 14 amino acids. Germline lookup yields CDR1 SEHNR and CDR2 FQNEAQ (reference sequence). The chain's CDR3 is CASSYDRTNTEAFF. CDR3 bases: TGTGCCAGCAGCTACGACAGGACAAACACTGAAGCTTTCTTT.

The chain employs TRBV24-1 and TRBJ2-2; the match to TRBD1 covers 11 bases. After removal of 10 bases from V and 4 bases from J, the junction contained 4 bases not matched to a gene. CDR1 is KGHDR and CDR2 is SFDVKD in the germline V gene. The CDR3 is 14 amino acids. CDR3 protein: CATKGQGGTGELFF. The CDR3 DNA reads TGTGCCACGAAGGGACAGGGGGGCACCGGGGAGCTGTTTTTT.

In its sample, this clone was seen once. The rearrangement joins TRBV7-9 to TRBJ2-1; possibly TRBD1 for D (6 bases). V dropped 5 bases and J dropped 4 bases, with 15 bases sitting between them. CDR1 and CDR2 from the germline V gene are SEHNR and FQNEAQ (reference sequence). The CDR3 has 15 residues. CDR3 in amino acids: CASSLTGSIYNEQFF. CDR3 DNA sequence: TGTGCCAGCAGCCTCACAGGGTCAATATACAATGAGCAGTTCTTC.

The genes are TRBV27 and TRBJ2-2; TRBD1 matches at 8 bases. Germline lookup yields CDR1 MNHEY and CDR2 SMNVEV (reference sequence). CDR3 size: 17 residues. V dropped 3 bases and J dropped 2; count of bases not matched to a gene: 8. The CDR3 is CASSFWTGSYNTGELFF. The CDR3 region has the DNA TGTGCCAGCAGTTTTTGGACAGGGAGTTACAACACCGGGGAGCTGTTTTTT.

This clone was observed once. The chain employs TRBV20-1 and TRBJ2-3; the D is unclear. This CDR3 comprises 13 residues. Trimming pared 3 bases from V and 7 bases from J, leaving 14 bases between. Germline assignment: CDR1 DFQATT and CDR2 SNEGSKA (reference sequence). The CDR3 loop reads CSASPDSPHTQYF. In nucleotides, the CDR3 is TGCAGTGCTAGTCCCGACTCGCCGCATACGCAGTATTTT.

This clone was found once. V is TRBV6-5 and J is TRBJ2-7, with D hard to call. The CDR3 is 13 residues long. Germline V gives CDR1 MNHEY, CDR2 SVGAGI. Trimming pared 4 bases from V and 1 base from J, leaving 8 bases between. CDR3 residues: CASSSPGSYEQYF. The CDR3 DNA reads as TGTGCCAGCAGTTCCCCTGGATCCTACGAGCAGTACTTC.

The genes are TRBV30 and TRBJ2-2, with no clear D. This CDR3 is built from 15 residues. The germline V gene encodes CDR1 GTSNPN and CDR2 SVGIG (reference sequence). V was trimmed by 2 bases and J by 1 base, leaving 11 bases between them. This CDR3 is CAWSKPGLNTGELFF. In nucleotides, the CDR3 is TGTGCCTGGAGTAAACCGGGCCTGAACACCGGGGAGCTGTTTTTT.

V usage is TRBV27 and J usage is TRBJ2-1; D is uncertain. CDR1 MNHEY and CDR2 SMNVEV come from the germline V gene (reference sequence). The CDR3 consists of 12 residues. The V gene lost 3 bases and the J gene lost 5 bases, with 5 bases spanning the gap. For the CDR3, the DNA is TGTGCCAGCAGTTTCCGGAACAATGAGCAGTTCTTC. Protein: CASSFRNNEQFF.

The chain links TRBV30 to TRBJ1-2, with D tentatively TRBD1 (6 bases). The CDR3 is 13 amino acids. Germline CDR1 and CDR2: GTSNPN and SVGIG (reference sequence). V was pared by 3 bases and J by 4 bases, with 12 bases between. The DNA for the CDR3 is TGTGCCTGGAGAGGGGGGAGGCTCTATGGCTACACCTTC. Translating it yields CAWRGGRLYGYTF.

The rearrangement uses TRBV24-1 and TRBJ2-1; D possibly corresponds to TRBD1 (5 bases). The CDR3 is made up of 15 amino acids. Trimming stripped 0 bases from V and 6 bases from J, with 11 bases between. The germline CDR1 and CDR2 sequences are KGHDR and SFDVKD. This CDR3 is CATSDLGQGINEQFF. The CDR3 DNA reads as TGTGCCACCAGTGATTTGGGGCAGGGTATCAATGAGCAGTTCTTC.

This clone has only a few counts. V is TRBV7-6 and J is TRBJ1-5; 8 nucleotides align to TRBD1. This CDR3 has 15 residues. Germline CDR1 reads SGHVS; CDR2 reads FNYEAQ. Trimming cost V 1 base and J 4 bases; bases outside gene matches: 3. The CDR3 is CASSLEDRVNQPQHF. DNA of the CDR3: TGTGCCAGCAGCTTAGAGGACAGGGTAAATCAGCCCCAGCATTTT.

This chain joins TRBV2 and TRBJ2-3, with D possibly TRBD2 on 5 matching bases. The CDR3 is 13 residues long. The germline V gene has CDR1 SNHLY and CDR2 FYNNEI. Between the trimmed V and J ends, which lost 9 bases and 5 bases, there was a span of 15 bases. The CDR3 is CARSSLSGDTQYF. CDR3 coding DNA: TGTGCCAGAAGCAGTCTCAGCGGAGATACGCAGTATTTT.